The 23 T cell receptor beta chains given below trace back to one sample, sequenced in a study of T cell repertoires in cytomegalovirus infection. What these receptors recognize is not known. TCRdb ran MiXCR on the reads and lists one entry per CDR3 protein. The sample lists about 310,000 distinct CDR3 sequences, 20% to 30% occurring once. The specimen was cultured PBMCs, collected from culture after CMV antigen stimulation. The receptors come from a human donor in good health (CMV status not recorded). Some clones in this sample may be carry-over from other donors' samples.

This clonotype was detected a few times. This chain connects TRBV30 to TRBJ1-2; D possibly corresponds to TRBD1 (5 bases). CDR3 length: 13 amino acids. Germline V gene lookup returns CDR1 GTSNPN and CDR2 SVGIG (reference sequence). V was trimmed by 4 bases and J by 4 bases, leaving 13 bases between them. This chain's CDR3 is CAWTPQGSYGYTF. The CDR3 DNA sequence: TGTGCCTGGACCCCCCAGGGTTCCTATGGCTACACCTTC. Based on the CDR3 plus reference TRBV30 and TRBJ1-2, the full variable domain is SQTIHQWPATLVQPVGSPLSLECTVEGTSNPNLYWYRQAAGRGLQLLFYSVGIGQISSEVPQNLSASRPQDRQFILSSKKLLLSDSGFYLCAWTPQGSYGYTFGSGTRLTVV.

This clonotype has at least ten counts. This rearrangement joins TRBV11-2 to TRBJ1-1; no firm D call. CDR3 length: 14 amino acids. V lost 3 bases and J lost 4, with 12 bases in between. In germline, CDR1 is SGHAT, CDR2 FQNNGV. The CDR3 protein is CASSFGSPSTEAFF. The CDR3 DNA sequence: TGTGCCAGCAGCTTCGGCAGCCCTTCCACTGAAGCTTTCTTT.

This chain uses TRBV12-3 or TRBV12-4 with TRBJ1-4, with 8 bases matching TRBD1. The CDR3 is 16 residues long. V lost 6 bases to trimming and J lost 3 bases; unmatched junction nucleotides: 9. As DNA, the CDR3 is TGTGCCAGCAGGGCGGACAGGGTAGGGGCTAATGAAAAACTGTTTTTT. Residues: CASRADRVGANEKLFF.

In its sample, this clonotype was seen a few times. The V call is TRBV28, the J call TRBJ1-2; no definite D call. The V gene's germline CDR1 is MDHEN and CDR2 SYDVKM. V dropped 7 bases and J dropped 8 bases, with 14 bases sitting between them. This CDR3 spans 12 amino acids. The CDR3 loop is CASTPGLKGYTF. The CDR3 nucleotides are TGTGCCAGCACCCCCGGGTTGAAAGGCTACACCTTC.

The CDR3 DNA follows: TGCAGCGTTGGGGGTTCGAGCGCAGCGGGAGAAAGAACAGATACGCAGTATTTT. Translating gives CSVGGSSAAGERTDTQYF. The chain joins TRBV29-1 to TRBJ2-3, with TRBD2 matching 8 bases. CDR1 is SQVTM, CDR2 ANQGSEA, per germline. The length of the CDR3 is 18 residues. Trimming took 4 bases from V and 3 from J; bases not matched to a gene: 18.

The sample holds many counts of this clonotype. V usage is TRBV24-1 and J usage is TRBJ1-1; D might be TRBD1 (5 bases). In germline, CDR1 is KGHDR, CDR2 SFDVKD. The length of the CDR3 is 16 residues. V was cut by 6 bases and J by 3 bases, with 19 bases left in between. CDR3: CATSPSSGRVDTEAFF. In DNA form, the CDR3 reads TGTGCCACCAGTCCCTCGTCTGGCAGGGTGGACACTGAAGCTTTCTTT.

This chain uses TRBV28 with TRBJ2-3, with 8 bases aligning to TRBD2. J gave up 0 bases and V 4 bases, and 6 bases lay outside the gene matches. This CDR3 is built from 16 residues. Per germline, CDR1 MDHEN and CDR2 SYDVKM. In DNA form, the CDR3 reads TGTGCCAGCAGTTCGGCTTCTAGCGGGAGCACAGATACGCAGTATTTT. Its protein product is CASSSASSGSTDTQYF.

V usage is TRBV6-2 or TRBV6-3 and J usage is TRBJ1-1; D is undetermined. This CDR3 contains 15 residues. Germline V gives CDR1 MNHEY, CDR2 SVGEGT. Trimming cost V 6 bases and J 4 bases, with 18 bases left between them. CDR3 loop: CASRREDGGSTEAFF. The CDR3 DNA sequence: TGTGCCAGCAGACGAGAGGACGGAGGCAGCACTGAAGCTTTCTTT.

This clonotype has more than one count but fewer than ten. The J gene is TRBJ1-1, the V gene TRBV4-3; 7 bases are shared with TRBD1. The germline V gene encodes CDR1 LGHNA and CDR2 YSLEER. With V trimmed by 4 bases and J by 5 bases, 10 bases remained unmatched. CDR3 length: 15 amino acids. CDR3 nucleotide sequence: TGCGCCAGCAGCCCCTGGACAGGATCTGGGACTGAAGCTTTCTTT. It is translated as CASSPWTGSGTEAFF.

This clonotype appeared many times. This sequence joins TRBV7-2 and TRBJ2-7; D uncertain. The germline V gene encodes CDR1 SGHTA and CDR2 FQGNSA. Trimming stripped 1 base from V and 0 bases from J, with 7 bases between. The CDR3 is 14 amino acids. The CDR3 is CASSLGQASYEQYF. The CDR3 bases are TGTGCCAGCAGCTTAGGTCAGGCCTCCTACGAGCAGTACTTC.

Comments on this clonotype: A much more abundant neighbour one base away suggests this may be a read error. V is TRBV7-9 and J is TRBJ2-5, with D hard to call. There are 14 residues in the CDR3. CDR1 is SEHNR and CDR2 is FQNEAQ in the germline V gene (reference sequence). V was cut by 1 base and J by 1 base, with 7 bases left in between. The CDR3 loop is CASSLGQPQETQYF. The CDR3 DNA reads TGTGCCAGCAGCTTAGGGCAGCCCCAAGAGACCCAGTACTTC.

This sequence joins TRBV7-2 and TRBJ1-2; TRBD1 matches at 9 bases. Germline assignment: CDR1 SGHTA and CDR2 FQGNSA. V dropped 5 bases and J dropped 6; count of bases not matched to a gene: 4. The CDR3 runs to 13 residues. For the CDR3, the DNA is TGTGCCAGCAGCCGGGACAGGGCGGATGGCTACACCTTC. Translated: CASSRDRADGYTF.

In its sample, this clonotype was seen a few times. This rearrangement joins TRBV6-5 to TRBJ1-1; no clear D gene. CDR1 and CDR2 (germline): MNHEY, SVGAGI. This CDR3 region has 13 residues. Trimming shortened V by 2 bases and J by 1 base, and 5 bases separated the two germline ends. The DNA of the CDR3 is TGTGCCAGCAGTTACGGAGGGAACACTGAAGCTTTCTTT. Translated, it gives CASSYGGNTEAFF.

The rearrangement links TRBV7-9 to TRBJ1-5; maybe TRBD1 (5 bases). The CDR3 extends over 15 amino acids. Germline values: CDR1 SEHNR, CDR2 FQNEAQ (reference sequence). Between the trimmed V and J ends, which lost 1 base and 6 bases, there was a span of 13 bases. The CDR3 DNA reads as TGTGCCAGCAGCTTAGAGGGGCTAAGTAGTCAGCCCCAGCATTTT. It is translated as CASSLEGLSSQPQHF. The full variable domain, with the rest looked up from reference TRBV7-9 and TRBJ1-5, is DTGVSQNPRHKITKRGQNVTFRCDPISEHNRLYWYRQTLGQGPEFLTYFQNEAQLEKSRLLSDRFSAERPKGSFSTLEIQRTEQGDSAMYLCASSLEGLSSQPQHFGDGTRLSIL.

This chain joins TRBV19 and TRBJ1-5; D is uncertain. The germline V gene has CDR1 LNHDA and CDR2 SQIVND (reference sequence). This CDR3 contains 14 residues. V was cut by 5 bases and J by 1 base, with 9 bases left in between. The CDR3 nucleotides read TGTGCCAGTAGTCGGACGGAAAGCAATCAGCCCCAGCATTTT. This gives the protein CASSRTESNQPQHF.

This rearrangement joins TRBV5-5 to TRBJ2-5, with unresolved D. Trimming left V 3 bases short and J 3 bases short, with 12 bases between. The CDR3 length is 14 residues. Looked up from germline, CDR1 is SGHKS and CDR2 is YYEKEE (reference sequence). The CDR3 DNA reads as TGTGCCAGCAGCTCTGCCTCGATGGAAGAGACCCAGTACTTC. This gives the protein CASSSASMEETQYF.

V and J are TRBV7-2 and TRBJ2-4, with 7 bases fitting TRBD2. The CDR3 runs 17 residues. V was pared by 2 bases and J by 0 bases, with 7 bases of the junction left unmatched. The V gene's germline CDR1 is SGHTA and CDR2 FQGNSA. The CDR3 sequence: CASSLPSSGLAKNIQYF. CDR3 bases: TGTGCCAGCAGCTTACCTTCTAGCGGACTAGCCAAAAACATTCAGTACTTC.

The chain combines TRBV29-1 with TRBJ2-2; 15 bases match TRBD2. Germline trimming cut 6 bases from V and 7 bases from J; bases unmatched to any gene: 9. CDR1 SQVTM and CDR2 ANQGSEA come from the germline V gene. This CDR3 is built from 16 residues. In DNA, the CDR3 is TGCAGCGTGGACGGACTAGCGGGAGGGCGGAGCGGGGAGCTGTTTTTT. It is translated as CSVDGLAGGRSGELFF.

The chain carries TRBV5-6 and TRBJ2-1; D is undetermined. Germline V gives CDR1 SGHDT, CDR2 YYEEEE. The V and J ends lost 4 bases and 3 bases respectively, with 14 bases between them. The CDR3 has 15 amino acids. The CDR3 reads CASSDPWSGYNEQFF. The CDR3 nucleotides are TGTGCCAGCAGCGACCCATGGTCAGGCTACAATGAGCAGTTCTTC.

This clonotype was counted only a few times. The V and J genes are TRBV5-1 and TRBJ2-2; no definite D call. The V end was cut by 3 bases, the J end by 1 base, with 10 bases between. From germline, CDR1 is SGHRS and CDR2 YFSETQ. This CDR3 contains 15 residues. The CDR3 DNA sequence: TGCGCCAGCAGCTCTCTGACTGGGAACACCGGGGAGCTGTTTTTT. It specifies CASSSLTGNTGELFF.

The chain recombines TRBV19 with TRBJ1-5; no reliable D call. The V end lost 7 bases, the J end lost 5 bases, and 15 bases lay between the germline ends. The CDR3 length is 14 residues. The germline CDR1 and CDR2 sequences are LNHDA and SQIVND (reference sequence). Here the CDR3 DNA reads TGTGCCAGTACCCATCGGGCGAGCCATCAGCCCCAGCATTTT. This translates into CASTHRASHQPQHF.

This clonotype has just a few counts. This rearrangement joins TRBV7-2 to TRBJ2-7, with D perhaps TRBD2 (6 bases). Germline V gene sequence: CDR1 SGHTA, CDR2 FQGNSA. V lost 1 base to trimming and J lost 5 bases, with 15 bases between them. The CDR3 contains 15 residues. The CDR3 protein is CASSLGRGWSDEQYF. CDR3 in DNA: TGTGCCAGCAGCTTAGGGCGGGGTTGGAGTGACGAGCAGTACTTC.

This clonotype was observed at least ten times. V usage is TRBV6-1 and J usage is TRBJ2-5; maybe TRBD2 (5 bases). Germline CDR1 MNHNS, CDR2 SASEGT. V lost 5 bases and J 2 bases, leaving 15 bases between the germline ends. The CDR3 covers 15 residues. The CDR3 nucleotides are TGTGCCAGCAGTTTTTCGGGGATCAAACAAGAGACCCAGTACTTC. It codes for CASSFSGIKQETQYF.